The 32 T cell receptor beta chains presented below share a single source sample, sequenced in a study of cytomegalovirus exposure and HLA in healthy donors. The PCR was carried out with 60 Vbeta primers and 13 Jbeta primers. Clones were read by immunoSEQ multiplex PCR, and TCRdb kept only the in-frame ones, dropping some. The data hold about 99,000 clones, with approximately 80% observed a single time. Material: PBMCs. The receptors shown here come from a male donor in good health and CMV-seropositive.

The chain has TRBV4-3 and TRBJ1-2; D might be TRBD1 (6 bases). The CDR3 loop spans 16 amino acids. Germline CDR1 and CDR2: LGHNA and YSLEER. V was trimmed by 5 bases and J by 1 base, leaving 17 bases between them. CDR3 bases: TGCGCCAGCAGCACAGGGCCCGCCCTGTATAACTATGGCTACACCTTC. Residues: CASSTGPALYNYGYTF.

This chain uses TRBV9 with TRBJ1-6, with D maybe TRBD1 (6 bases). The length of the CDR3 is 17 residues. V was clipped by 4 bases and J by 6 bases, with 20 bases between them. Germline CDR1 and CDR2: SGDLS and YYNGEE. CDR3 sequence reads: CASSSPPGQSINSPLHF. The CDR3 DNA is TGTGCCAGCAGCTCTCCCCCTGGACAGAGTATTAATTCACCCCTCCACTTT.

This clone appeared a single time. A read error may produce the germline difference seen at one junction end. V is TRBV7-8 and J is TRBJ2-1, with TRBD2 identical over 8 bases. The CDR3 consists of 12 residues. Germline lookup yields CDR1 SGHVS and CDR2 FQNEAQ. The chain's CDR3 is CASSKTGGTRLF. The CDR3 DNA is TGTGCCAGCAGCAAAACGGGGGGGACTAGGCTCTTC.

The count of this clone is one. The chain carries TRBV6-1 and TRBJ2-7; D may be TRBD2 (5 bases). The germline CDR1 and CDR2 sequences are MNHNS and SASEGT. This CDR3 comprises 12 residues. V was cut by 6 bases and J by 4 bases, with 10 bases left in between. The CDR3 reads CASSLGGYEQYF. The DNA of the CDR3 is TGTGCCAGCAGCTTGGGCGGGTACGAGCAGTACTTC.

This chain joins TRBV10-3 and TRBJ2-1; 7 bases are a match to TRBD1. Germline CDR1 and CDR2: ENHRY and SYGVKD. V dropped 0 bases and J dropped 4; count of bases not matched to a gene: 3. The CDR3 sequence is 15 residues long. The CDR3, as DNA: TGTGCCATCAGTGAGTCGGGACAGCCGTACAATGAGCAGTTCTTC. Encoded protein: CAISESGQPYNEQFF.

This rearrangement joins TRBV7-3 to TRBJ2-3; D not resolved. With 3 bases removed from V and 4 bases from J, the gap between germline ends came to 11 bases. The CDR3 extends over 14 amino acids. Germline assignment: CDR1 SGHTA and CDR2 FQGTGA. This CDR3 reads CASSFMGSADTQYF. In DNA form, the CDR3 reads TGTGCCAGCAGCTTCATGGGCTCGGCAGATACGCAGTATTTT. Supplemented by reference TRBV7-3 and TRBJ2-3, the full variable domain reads GAGVSQTPSNKVTEKGKYVELRCDPISGHTALYWYRQSLGQGPEFLIYFQGTGAADDSGLPNDRFFAVRPEGSVSTLKIQRTERGDSAVYLCASSFMGSADTQYFGPGTRLTVL.

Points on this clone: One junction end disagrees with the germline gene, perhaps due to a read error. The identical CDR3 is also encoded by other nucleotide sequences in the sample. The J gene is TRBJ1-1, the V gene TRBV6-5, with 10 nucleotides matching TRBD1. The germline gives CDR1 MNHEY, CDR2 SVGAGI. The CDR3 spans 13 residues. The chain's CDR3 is CASRGQGFTEAFF. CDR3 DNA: TGTGCCAGCAGGGGACAGGGGTTCACTGAAGCCTTCTTT.

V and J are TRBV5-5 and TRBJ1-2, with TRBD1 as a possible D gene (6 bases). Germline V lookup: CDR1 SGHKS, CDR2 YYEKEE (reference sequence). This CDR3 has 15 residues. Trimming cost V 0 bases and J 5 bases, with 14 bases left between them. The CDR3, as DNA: TGTGCCAGCAGCTTGGTAAGCACCAGGGGATATGGCTACACCTTC. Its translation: CASSLVSTRGYGYTF. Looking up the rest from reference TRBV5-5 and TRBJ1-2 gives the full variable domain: DAGVTQSPTHLIKTRGQQVTLRCSPISGHKSVSWYQQVLGQGPQFIFQYYEKEERGRGNFPDRFSARQFPNYSSELNVNALLLGDSALYLCASSLVSTRGYGYTFGSGTRLTVV.

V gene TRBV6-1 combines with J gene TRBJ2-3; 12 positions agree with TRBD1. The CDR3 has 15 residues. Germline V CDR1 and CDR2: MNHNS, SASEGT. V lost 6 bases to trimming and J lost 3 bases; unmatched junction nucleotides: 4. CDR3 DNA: TGTGCCAGCAGACCGGGACAGGGGGCAACAGATACGCAGTATTTT. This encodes CASRPGQGATDTQYF.

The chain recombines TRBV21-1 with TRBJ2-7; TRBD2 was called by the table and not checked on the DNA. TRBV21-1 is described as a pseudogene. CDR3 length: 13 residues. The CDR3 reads CATPRGGSYEQYF. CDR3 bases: TGTGCCACTCCAAGGGGGGGGAGCTACGAGCAGTACTTC.

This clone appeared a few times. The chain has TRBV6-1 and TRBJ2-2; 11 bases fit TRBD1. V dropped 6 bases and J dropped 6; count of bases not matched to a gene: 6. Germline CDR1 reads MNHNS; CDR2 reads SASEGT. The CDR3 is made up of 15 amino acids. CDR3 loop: CASRGQGGKSGELFF. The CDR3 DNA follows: TGTGCCAGCAGGGGACAGGGGGGAAAGTCCGGGGAGCTGTTTTTT.

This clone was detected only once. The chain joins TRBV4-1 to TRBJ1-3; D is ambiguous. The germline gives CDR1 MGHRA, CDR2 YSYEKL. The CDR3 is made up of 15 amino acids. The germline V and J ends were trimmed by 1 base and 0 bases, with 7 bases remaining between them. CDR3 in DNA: TGCGCCAGCAGCCAAGCCGGACTCTCTGGAAACACCATATATTTT. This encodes CASSQAGLSGNTIYF.

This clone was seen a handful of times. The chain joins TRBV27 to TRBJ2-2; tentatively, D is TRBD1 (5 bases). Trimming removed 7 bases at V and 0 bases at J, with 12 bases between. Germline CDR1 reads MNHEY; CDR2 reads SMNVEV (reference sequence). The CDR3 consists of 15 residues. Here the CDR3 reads CASKWGQANTGELFF. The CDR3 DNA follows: TGTGCCAGCAAATGGGGCCAGGCGAACACCGGGGAGCTGTTTTTT.

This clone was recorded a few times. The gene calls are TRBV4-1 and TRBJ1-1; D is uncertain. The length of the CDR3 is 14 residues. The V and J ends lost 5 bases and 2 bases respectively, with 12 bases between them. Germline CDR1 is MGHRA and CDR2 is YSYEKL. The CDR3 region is CASSFSTGNTEAFF. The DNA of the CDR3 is TGCGCCAGCAGCTTTTCGACGGGTAACACTGAAGCTTTCTTT.

CDR3 nucleotides: TGTGCCAGCGGCAGGGGCAATGAGCAGTTCTTC. Its protein product is CASGRGNEQFF. This chain joins TRBV6-5 and TRBJ2-1, with D perhaps matching TRBD1 (6 bases). Trimming cost V 8 bases and J 6 bases, with 8 bases left between them. This CDR3 comprises 11 residues. Germline CDR1 is MNHEY and CDR2 is SVGAGI.

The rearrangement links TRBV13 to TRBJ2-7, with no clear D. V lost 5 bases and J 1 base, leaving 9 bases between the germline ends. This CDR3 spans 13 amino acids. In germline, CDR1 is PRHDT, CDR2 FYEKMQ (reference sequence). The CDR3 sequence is CASSAGNSYEQYF. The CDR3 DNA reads TGTGCCAGCAGCGCAGGAAATTCCTACGAGCAGTACTTC.

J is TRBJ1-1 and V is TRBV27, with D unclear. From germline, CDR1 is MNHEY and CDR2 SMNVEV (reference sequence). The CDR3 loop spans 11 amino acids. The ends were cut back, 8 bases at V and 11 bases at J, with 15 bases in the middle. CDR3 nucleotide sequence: TGTGCCAGCGCTACGTCCCTCGGGGCTTTCTTT. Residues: CASATSLGAFF.

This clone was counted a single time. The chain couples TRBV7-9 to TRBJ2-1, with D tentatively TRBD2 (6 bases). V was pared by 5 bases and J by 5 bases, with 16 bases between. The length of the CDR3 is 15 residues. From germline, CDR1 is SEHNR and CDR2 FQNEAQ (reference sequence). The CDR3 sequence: CASSPVRGIHNEQFF. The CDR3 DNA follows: TGTGCCAGCAGCCCTGTCCGGGGGATCCACAATGAGCAGTTCTTC.

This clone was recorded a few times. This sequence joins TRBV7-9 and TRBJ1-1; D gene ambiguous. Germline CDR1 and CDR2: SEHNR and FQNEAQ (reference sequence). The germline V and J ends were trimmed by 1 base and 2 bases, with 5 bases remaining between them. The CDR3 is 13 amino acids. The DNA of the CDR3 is TGTGCCAGCAGCTTAGGGAGTAACACTGAAGCTTTCTTT. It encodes CASSLGSNTEAFF.

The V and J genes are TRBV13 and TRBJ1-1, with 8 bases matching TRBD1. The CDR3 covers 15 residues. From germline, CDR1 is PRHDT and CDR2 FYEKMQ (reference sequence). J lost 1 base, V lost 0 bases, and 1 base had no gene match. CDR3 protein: CASSLGQGGNTEAFF. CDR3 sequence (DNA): TGTGCCAGCAGCTTAGGACAGGGGGGGAACACTGAAGCTTTCTTT. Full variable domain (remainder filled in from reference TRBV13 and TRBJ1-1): AAGVIQSPRHLIKEKRETATLKCYPIPRHDTVYWYQQGPGQDPQFLISFYEKMQSDKGSIPDRFSAQQFSDYHSELNMSSLELGDSALYFCASSLGQGGNTEAFFGQGTRLTVV.

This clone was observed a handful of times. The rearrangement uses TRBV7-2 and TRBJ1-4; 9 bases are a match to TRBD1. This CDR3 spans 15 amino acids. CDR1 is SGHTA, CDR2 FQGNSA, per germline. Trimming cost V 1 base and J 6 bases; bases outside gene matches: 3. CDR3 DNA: TGTGCCAGCAGCTTAGGGGACAGGGATCATGAAAAACTGTTTTTT. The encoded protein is CASSLGDRDHEKLFF.

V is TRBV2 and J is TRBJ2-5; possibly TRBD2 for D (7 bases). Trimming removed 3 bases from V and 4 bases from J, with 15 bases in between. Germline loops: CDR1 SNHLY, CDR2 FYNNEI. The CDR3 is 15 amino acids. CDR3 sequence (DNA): TGTGCCAGCAGTGATGACGCGGGGGCTCGAGAGACCCAGTACTTC. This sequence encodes CASSDDAGARETQYF.

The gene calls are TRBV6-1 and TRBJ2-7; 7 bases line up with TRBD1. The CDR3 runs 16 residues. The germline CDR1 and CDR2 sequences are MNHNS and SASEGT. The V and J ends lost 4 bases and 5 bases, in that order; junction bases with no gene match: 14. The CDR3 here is CASSAPRQGSMHEQYF. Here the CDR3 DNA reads TGTGCCAGCAGTGCCCCGAGACAGGGATCGATGCACGAGCAGTACTTC.

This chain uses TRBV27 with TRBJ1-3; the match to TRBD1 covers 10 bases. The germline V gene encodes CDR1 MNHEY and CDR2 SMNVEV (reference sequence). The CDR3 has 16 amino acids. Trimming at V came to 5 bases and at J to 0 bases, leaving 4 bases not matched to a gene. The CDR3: CASSPRTGGSGNTIYF. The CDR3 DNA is TGTGCCAGCAGTCCGCGGACAGGGGGCTCTGGAAACACCATATATTTT.

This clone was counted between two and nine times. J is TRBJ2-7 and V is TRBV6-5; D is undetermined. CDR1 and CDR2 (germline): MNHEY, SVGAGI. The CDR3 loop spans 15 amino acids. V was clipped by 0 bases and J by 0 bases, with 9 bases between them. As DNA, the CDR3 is TGTGCCAGCAGTTACTCGACAACTGACTCCTACGAGCAGTACTTC. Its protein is CASSYSTTDSYEQYF.

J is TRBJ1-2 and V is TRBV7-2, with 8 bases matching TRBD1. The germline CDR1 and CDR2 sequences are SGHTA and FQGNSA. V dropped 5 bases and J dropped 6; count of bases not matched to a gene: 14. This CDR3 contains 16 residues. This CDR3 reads CASSPALGPTGDGYTF. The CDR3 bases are TGTGCCAGCAGCCCCGCCCTAGGGCCGACAGGGGATGGCTACACCTTC. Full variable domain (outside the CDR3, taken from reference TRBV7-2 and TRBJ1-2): GAGVSQSPSNKVTEKGKDVELRCDPISGHTALYWYRQSLGQGLEFLIYFQGNSAPDKSGLPSDRFSAERTGGSVSTLTIQRTQQEDSAVYLCASSPALGPTGDGYTFGSGTRLTVV.

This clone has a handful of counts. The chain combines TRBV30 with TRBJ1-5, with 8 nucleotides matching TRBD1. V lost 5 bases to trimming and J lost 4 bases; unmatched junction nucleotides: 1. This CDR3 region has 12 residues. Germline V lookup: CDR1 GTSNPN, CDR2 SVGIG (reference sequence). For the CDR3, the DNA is TGTGCCTGGGGACAGGGTAATCAGCCCCAGCATTTT. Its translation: CAWGQGNQPQHF.

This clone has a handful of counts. The CDR3 DNA reads TGTGCCAGCAGCCTAGACGGGAATCAGCCCCAGCATTTT. It translates to CASSLDGNQPQHF. The chain recombines TRBV6-5 with TRBJ1-5; D remains unclear. In germline, CDR1 is MNHEY, CDR2 SVGAGI. V gave up 6 bases and J gave up 4 bases, with 10 bases separating them. This CDR3 is built from 13 residues.

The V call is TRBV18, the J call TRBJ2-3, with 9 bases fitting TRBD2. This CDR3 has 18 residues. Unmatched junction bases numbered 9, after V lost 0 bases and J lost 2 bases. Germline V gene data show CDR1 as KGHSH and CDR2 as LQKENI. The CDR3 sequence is CASSPPTSGLVPTDTQYF. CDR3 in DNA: TGTGCCAGCTCACCACCAACTAGCGGGTTGGTACCCACAGATACGCAGTATTTT.

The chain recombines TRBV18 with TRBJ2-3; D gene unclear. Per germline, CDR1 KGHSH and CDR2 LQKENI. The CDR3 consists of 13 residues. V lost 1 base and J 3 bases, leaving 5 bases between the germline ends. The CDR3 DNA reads TGTGCCAGCTCACCACGCAGGACAGATACGCAGTATTTT. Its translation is CASSPRRTDTQYF.

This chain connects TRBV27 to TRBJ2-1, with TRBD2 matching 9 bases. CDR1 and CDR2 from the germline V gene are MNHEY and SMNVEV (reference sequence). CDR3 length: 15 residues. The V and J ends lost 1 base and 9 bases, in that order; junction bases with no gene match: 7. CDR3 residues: CASSLYSGGSSEQFF. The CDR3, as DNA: TGTGCCAGCAGTTTATATAGCGGGGGCAGTTCTGAGCAGTTCTTC.

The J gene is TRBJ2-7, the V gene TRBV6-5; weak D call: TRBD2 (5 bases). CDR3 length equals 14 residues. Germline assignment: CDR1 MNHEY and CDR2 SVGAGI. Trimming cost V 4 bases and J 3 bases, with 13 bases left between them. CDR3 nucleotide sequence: TGTGCCAGCAGTTCCCCAACTGGAGGCTACGAGCAGTACTTC. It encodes CASSSPTGGYEQYF.